This T cell receptor (beta chain) appears in the sequencing data of a study of blood T cell repertoires in COVID-19. Study context: Acute and convalescent COVID-19 samples came from the United States, Italy and Spain. PBMCs, B-cell-depleted T cells, or T cells provided the cDNA or gDNA that made up the material.

The CDR3 runs to 15 residues. Trimming cost V 8 bases and J 0 bases, with 16 bases left between them. The germline CDR1 and CDR2 sequences are SGHTA and FQGTGA. Clones were sequenced by immunoSEQ multiplex PCR, and TCRdb holds only the in-frame ones, with some missing. The sample lists around 93,000 clones, more than 75% occurring once. The rearrangement links TRBV7-3 to TRBJ1-1; D ambiguous. This TCR came from a human donor in a cohort sampled during active COVID-19. Material for sequencing was peripheral blood. CDR3 region: CASRSNVQVNTEAFF. In DNA form, the CDR3 reads TGTGCCAGCCGGTCTAATGTGCAGGTGAACACTGAAGCTTTCTTT.